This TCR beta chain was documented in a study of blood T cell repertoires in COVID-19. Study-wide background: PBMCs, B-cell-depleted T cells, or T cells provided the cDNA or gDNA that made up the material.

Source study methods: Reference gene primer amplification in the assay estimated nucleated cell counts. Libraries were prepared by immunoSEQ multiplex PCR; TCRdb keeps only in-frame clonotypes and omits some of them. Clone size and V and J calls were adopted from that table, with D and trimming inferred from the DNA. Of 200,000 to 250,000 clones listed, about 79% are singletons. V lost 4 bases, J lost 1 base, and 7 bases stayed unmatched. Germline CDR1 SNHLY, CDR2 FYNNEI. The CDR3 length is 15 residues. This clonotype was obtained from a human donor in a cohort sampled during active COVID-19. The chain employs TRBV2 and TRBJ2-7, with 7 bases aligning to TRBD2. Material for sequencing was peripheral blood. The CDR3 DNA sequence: TGTGCCAGCAGTGGGGGGGGGACCAAGTCCTACGAGCAGTACTTC. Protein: CASSGGGTKSYEQYF.